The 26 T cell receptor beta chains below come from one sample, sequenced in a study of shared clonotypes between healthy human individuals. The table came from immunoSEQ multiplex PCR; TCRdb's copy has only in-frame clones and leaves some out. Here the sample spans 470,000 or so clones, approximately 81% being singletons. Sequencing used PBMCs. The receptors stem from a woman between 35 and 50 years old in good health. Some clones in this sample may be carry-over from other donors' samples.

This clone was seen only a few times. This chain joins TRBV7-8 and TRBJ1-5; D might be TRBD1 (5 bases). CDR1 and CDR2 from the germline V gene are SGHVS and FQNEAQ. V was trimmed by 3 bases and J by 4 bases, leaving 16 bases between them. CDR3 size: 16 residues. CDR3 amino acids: CASSLGSGKVNQPQHF. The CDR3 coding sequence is TGTGCCAGCAGCTTGGGATCAGGGAAAGTGAATCAGCCCCAGCATTTT.

The CDR3 DNA follows: TGCGCCAGCAGCTTGGTCTCCGACTCTGGTTCCGGGGAGCTGTTTTTT. Protein sequence: CASSLVSDSGSGELFF. This rearrangement joins TRBV5-1 to TRBJ2-2; D is unclear. CDR3 size: 16 residues. Germline V gives CDR1 SGHRS, CDR2 YFSETQ. V gave up 0 bases and J gave up 6 bases, with 15 bases separating them.

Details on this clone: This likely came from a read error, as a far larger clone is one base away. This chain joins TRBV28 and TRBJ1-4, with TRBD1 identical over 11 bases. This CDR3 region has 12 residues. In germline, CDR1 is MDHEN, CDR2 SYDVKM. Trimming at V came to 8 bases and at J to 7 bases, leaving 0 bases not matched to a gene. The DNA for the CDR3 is TGTGCCAGCGGGACAGGGGGTGAAAAACTGTTTTTT. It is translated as CASGTGGEKLFF.

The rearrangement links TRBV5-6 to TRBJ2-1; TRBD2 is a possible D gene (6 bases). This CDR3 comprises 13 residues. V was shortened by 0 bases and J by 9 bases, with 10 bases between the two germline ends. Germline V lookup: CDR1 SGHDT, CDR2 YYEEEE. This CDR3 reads CASSLGGVGEQFF. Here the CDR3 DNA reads TGTGCCAGCAGCTTGGGCGGGGTGGGTGAGCAGTTCTTC.

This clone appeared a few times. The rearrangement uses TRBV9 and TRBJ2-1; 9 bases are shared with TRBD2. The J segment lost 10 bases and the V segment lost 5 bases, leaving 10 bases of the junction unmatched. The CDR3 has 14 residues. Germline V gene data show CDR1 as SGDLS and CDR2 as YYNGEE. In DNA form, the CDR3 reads TGTGCCAGCAGGGCGGGAGGGCCAAACGGAGAGCAGTTCTTC. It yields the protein CASRAGGPNGEQFF. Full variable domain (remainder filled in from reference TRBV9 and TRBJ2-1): DSGVTQTPKHLITATGQRVTLRCSPRSGDLSVYWYQQSLDQGLQFLIQYYNGEERAKGNILERFSAQQFPDLHSELNLSSLELGDSALYFCASRAGGPNGEQFFGPGTRLTVL.

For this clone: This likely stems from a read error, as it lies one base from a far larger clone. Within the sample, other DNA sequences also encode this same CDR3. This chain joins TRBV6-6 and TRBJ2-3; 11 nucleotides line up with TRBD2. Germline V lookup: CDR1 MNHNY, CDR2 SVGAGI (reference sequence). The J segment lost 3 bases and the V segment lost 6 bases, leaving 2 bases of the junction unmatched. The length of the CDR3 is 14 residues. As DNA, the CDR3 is TGTGCCAGCAGCACTAGCGGGAGTACAGATACGCAGTATTTT. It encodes CASSTSGSTDTQYF.

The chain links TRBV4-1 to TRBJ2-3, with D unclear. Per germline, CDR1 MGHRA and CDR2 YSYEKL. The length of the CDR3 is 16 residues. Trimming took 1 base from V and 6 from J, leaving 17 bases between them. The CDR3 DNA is TGCGCCAGCAGCCAAGTGGGCCCCCCCTTTACGGATACGCAGTATTTT. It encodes CASSQVGPPFTDTQYF.

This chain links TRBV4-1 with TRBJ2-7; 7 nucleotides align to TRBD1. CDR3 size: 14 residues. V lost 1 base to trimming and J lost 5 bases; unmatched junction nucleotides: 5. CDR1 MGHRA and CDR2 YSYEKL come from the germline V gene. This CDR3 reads CASSQVDRAHEQYF. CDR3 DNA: TGCGCCAGCAGCCAAGTAGACAGGGCCCACGAGCAGTACTTC.

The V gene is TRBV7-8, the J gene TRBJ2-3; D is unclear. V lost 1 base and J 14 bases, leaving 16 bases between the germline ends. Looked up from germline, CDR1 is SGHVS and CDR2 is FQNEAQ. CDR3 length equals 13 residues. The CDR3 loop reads CASSLVVETSWYF. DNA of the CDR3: TGTGCCAGCAGCTTAGTGGTAGAGACATCGTGGTATTTT.

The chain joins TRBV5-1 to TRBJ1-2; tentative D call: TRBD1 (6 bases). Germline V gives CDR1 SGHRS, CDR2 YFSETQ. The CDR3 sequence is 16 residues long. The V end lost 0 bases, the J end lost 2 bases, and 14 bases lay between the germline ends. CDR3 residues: CASSLGVGGQNYGYTF. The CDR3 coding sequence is TGCGCCAGCAGCTTGGGAGTCGGGGGGCAAAACTATGGCTACACCTTC.

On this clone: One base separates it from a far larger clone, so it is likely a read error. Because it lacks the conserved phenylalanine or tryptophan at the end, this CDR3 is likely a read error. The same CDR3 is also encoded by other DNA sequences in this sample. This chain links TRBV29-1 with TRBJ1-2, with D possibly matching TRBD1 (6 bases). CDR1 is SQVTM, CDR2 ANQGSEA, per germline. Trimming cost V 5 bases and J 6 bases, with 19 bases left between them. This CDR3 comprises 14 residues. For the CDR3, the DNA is TGCAGCGTTACCTCCCTCCGGGACAACGATGGCTACACCTTA. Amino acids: CSVTSLRDNDGYTL.

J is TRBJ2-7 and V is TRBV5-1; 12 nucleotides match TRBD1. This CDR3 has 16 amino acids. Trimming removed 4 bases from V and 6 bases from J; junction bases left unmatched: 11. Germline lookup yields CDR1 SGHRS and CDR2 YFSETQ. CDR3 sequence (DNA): TGCGCCAGCAGCACACCACGGGACAGGGGGCCAGGCGAGCAGTACTTC. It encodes CASSTPRDRGPGEQYF. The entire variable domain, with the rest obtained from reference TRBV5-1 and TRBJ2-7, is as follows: KAGVTQTPRYLIKTRGQQVTLSCSPISGHRSVSWYQQTPGQGLQFLFEYFSETQRNKGNFPGRFSGRQFSNSRSEMNVSTLELGDSALYLCASSTPRDRGPGEQYFGPGTRLTVT.

Written as DNA, the CDR3 is TGTGCCACCCACTCCCCCGACAGGTATTCATACGAGCAGTACTTC. It translates to CATHSPDRYSYEQYF. This chain joins TRBV10-3 and TRBJ2-7; D perhaps matches TRBD1 (6 bases). The CDR3 spans 15 residues. In germline, CDR1 is ENHRY, CDR2 SYGVKD. The V end was cut by 10 bases, the J end by 4 bases, with 23 bases between.

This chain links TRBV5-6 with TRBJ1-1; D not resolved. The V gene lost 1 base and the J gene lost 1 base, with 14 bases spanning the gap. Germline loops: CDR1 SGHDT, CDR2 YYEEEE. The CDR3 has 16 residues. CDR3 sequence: CASSLPTGRGNTEAFF. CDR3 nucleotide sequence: TGTGCCAGCAGCTTGCCCACGGGTCGGGGGAACACTGAAGCTTTCTTT.

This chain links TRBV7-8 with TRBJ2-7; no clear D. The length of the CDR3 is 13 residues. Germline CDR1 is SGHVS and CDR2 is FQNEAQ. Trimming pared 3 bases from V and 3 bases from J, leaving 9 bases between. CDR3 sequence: CASSFDTDYEQYF. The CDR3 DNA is TGTGCCAGCAGCTTTGACACCGACTACGAGCAGTACTTC.

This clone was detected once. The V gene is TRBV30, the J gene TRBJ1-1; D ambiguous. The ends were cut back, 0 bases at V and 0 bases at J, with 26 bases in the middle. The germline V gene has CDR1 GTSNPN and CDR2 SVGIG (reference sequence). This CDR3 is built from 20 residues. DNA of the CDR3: TGTGCCTGGAGTGTCCCCTCGTTCAGACGGGAGCCTTACATGAACACTGAAGCTTTCTTT. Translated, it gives CAWSVPSFRREPYMNTEAFF.

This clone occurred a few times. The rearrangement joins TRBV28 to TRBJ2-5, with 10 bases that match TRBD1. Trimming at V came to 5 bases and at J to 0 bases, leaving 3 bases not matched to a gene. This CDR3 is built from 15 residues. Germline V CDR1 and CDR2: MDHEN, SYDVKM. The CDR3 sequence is CASSRQGAYQETQYF. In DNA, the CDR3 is TGTGCCAGCAGTCGACAGGGGGCGTACCAAGAGACCCAGTACTTC. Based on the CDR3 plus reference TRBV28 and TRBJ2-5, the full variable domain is DVKVTQSSRYLVKRTGEKVFLECVQDMDHENMFWYRQDPGLGLRLIYFSYDVKMKEKGDIPEGYSVSREKKERFSLILESASTNQTSMYLCASSRQGAYQETQYFGPGTRLLVL.

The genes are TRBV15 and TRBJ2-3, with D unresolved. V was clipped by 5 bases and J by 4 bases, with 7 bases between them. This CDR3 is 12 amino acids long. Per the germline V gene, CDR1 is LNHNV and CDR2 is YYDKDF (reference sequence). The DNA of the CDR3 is TGTGCCACCAGCTATGTTCCAGATACGCAGTATTTT. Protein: CATSYVPDTQYF.

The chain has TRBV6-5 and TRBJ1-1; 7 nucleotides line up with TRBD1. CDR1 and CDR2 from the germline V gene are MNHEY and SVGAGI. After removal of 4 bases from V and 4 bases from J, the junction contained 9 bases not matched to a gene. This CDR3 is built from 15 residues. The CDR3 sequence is CASSSLKGAGTEAFF. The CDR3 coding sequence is TGTGCCAGCAGTTCCTTAAAGGGGGCTGGCACTGAAGCTTTCTTT.

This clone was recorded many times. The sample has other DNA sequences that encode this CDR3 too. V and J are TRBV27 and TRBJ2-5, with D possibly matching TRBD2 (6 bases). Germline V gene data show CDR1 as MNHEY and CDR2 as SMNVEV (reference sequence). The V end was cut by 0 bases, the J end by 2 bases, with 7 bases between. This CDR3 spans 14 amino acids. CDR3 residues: CASSLSGRQETQYF. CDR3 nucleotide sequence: TGTGCCAGCAGTTTATCCGGGAGACAAGAGACCCAGTACTTC.

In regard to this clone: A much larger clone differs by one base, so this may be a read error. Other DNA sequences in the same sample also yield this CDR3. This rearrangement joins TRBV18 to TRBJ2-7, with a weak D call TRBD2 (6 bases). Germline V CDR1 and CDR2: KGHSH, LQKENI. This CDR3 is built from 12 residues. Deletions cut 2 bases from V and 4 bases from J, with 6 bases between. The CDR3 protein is CASSPGGYEQYF. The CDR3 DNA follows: TGTGCCAGCTCACCAGGGGGGTACGAGCAGTACTTC. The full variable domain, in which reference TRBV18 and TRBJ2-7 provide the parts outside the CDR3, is NAGVMQNPRHLVRRRGQEARLRCSPMKGHSHVYWYRQLPEEGLKFMVYLQKENIIDESGMPKERFSAEFPKEGPSILRIQQVVRGDSAAYFCASSPGGYEQYFGPGTRLTVT.

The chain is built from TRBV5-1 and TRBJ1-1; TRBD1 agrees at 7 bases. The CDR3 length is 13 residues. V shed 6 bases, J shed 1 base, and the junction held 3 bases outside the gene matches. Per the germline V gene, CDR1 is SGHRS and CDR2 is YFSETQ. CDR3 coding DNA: TGCGCCAGCACGCGGGACAGGAACACTGAAGCTTTCTTT. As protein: CASTRDRNTEAFF.

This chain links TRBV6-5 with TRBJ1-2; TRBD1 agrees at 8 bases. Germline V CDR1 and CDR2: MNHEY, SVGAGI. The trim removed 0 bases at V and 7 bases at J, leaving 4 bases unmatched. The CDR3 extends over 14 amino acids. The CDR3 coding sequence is TGTGCCAGCAGTTACTCTCGGACAGGGACTGGCTACACCTTC. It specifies CASSYSRTGTGYTF.

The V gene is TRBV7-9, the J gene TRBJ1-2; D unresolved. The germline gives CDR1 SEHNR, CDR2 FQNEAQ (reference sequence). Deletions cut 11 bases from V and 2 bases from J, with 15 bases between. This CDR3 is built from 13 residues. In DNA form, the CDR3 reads TGTGCCGGAGGACTCCCTCCCAACTATGGCTACACCTTC. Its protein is CAGGLPPNYGYTF.

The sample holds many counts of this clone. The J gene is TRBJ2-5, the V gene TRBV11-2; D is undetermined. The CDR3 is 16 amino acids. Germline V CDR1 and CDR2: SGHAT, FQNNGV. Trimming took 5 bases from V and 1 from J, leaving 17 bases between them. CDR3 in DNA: TGTGCCAGCAGCCGACCTGGAACAGACCCCCAAGAGACCCAGTACTTC. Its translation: CASSRPGTDPQETQYF. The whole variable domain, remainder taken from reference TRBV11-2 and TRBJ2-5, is EAGVAQSPRYKIIEKRQSVAFWCNPISGHATLYWYQQILGQGPKLLIQFQNNGVVDDSQLPKDRFSAERLKGVDSTLKIQPAKLEDSAVYLCASSRPGTDPQETQYFGPGTRLLVL.

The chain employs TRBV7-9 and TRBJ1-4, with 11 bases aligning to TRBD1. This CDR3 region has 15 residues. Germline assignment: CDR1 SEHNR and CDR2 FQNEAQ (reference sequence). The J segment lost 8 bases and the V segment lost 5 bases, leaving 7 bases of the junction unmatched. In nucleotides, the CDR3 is TGTGCCAGCAGCCCAAGGACAGGGGGCGGGGAAAAACTGTTTTTT. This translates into CASSPRTGGGEKLFF. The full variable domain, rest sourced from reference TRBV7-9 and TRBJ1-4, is DTGVSQNPRHKITKRGQNVTFRCDPISEHNRLYWYRQTLGQGPEFLTYFQNEAQLEKSRLLSDRFSAERPKGSFSTLEIQRTEQGDSAMYLCASSPRTGGGEKLFFGSGTQLSVL.